The subject of this entry is one T cell receptor (beta chain). Its antigen is still unknown. The data were taken from a study of blood T cells in healthy people across ages. Study details: Researchers report that template switching captured about one barcoded beta molecule per two T cells. Points from the study as a whole: Higher diversity, along with more naive CD4+ cells, distinguished long-lived donors from aged donors. Any conclusive comparison of naive versus antigen-experienced cells was prevented by using unsorted PBMCs. The recorded TCR beta diversity per million T cells decreased in a roughly linear manner with age.

V was trimmed by 5 bases and J by 0 bases, leaving 14 bases between them. Germline lookup yields CDR1 SGHAT and CDR2 FQNNGV. The CDR3 is made up of 15 amino acids. Alongside a J-beta primer mix, a sample-barcoded 5' primer served in a second PCR lasting roughly 7 to 12 cycles. TCRdb processed the 5' RACE reads anew with MiXCR; each CDR3 protein has one entry. Of under 950,000 distinct CDR3 sequences in the sample, about 20% were seen once. This TCR derives from a man in his 70s in good health. The rearrangement uses TRBV11-2 and TRBJ2-7, with D tentatively TRBD1 or TRBD2 (5 bases each). The source material was blood. CDR3 region: CASSPYGTVSYEQYF. The DNA for the CDR3 is TGTGCCAGCAGCCCCTACGGGACGGTCTCCTACGAGCAGTACTTC.